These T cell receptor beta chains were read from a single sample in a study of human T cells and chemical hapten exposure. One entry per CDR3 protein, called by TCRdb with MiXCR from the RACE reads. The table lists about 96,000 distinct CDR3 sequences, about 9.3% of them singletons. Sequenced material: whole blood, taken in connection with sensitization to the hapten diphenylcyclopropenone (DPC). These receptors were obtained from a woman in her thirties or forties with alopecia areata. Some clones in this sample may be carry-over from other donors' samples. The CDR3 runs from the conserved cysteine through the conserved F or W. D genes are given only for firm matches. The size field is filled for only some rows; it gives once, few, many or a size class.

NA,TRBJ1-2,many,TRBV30,CAWRPLRTAQNYGYTF,TGTGCCTGGAGGCCCCTTCGGACAGCGCAGAACTATGGCTACACCTTC
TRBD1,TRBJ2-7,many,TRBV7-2,CASSFTGTGVYEQYF,TGTGCCAGCAGCTTTACCGGGACAGGGGTCTACGAGCAGTACTTC
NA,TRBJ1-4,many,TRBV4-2,CASSQEGALATNEKLFF,TGTGCCAGCAGCCAAGAAGGGGCCCTCGCAACTAATGAAAAACTGTTTTTT
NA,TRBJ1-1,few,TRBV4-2,CASSPYKAVEAFF,TGTGCCAGCAGTCCTTACAAGGCGGTTGAAGCTTTCTTT
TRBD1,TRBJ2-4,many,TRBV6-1,CASSEDRRLAKNIQYF,TGTGCCAGCAGTGAGGACAGGCGACTAGCCAAAAACATTCAGTACTTC
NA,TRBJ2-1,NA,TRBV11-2,CASSRDREQFF,TGTGCCAGCAGCCGTGACAGGGAGCAGTTCTTC
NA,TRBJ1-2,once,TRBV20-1,CSASRTVDGYTF,TGCAGTGCTAGTAGGACAGTGGATGGCTACACCTTC
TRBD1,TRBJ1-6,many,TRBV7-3,CASSLRGQGRNSPLHF,TGTGCCAGCAGCCTCAGAGGACAGGGGCGGAATTCACCCCTCCACTTT
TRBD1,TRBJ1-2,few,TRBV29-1,CSADTVRTGGNYGYTF,TGCAGCGCTGATACGGTTCGGACAGGGGGCAACTATGGCTACACCTTC
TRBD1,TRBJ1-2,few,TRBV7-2,CASSGGDSRRYGYTF,TGTGCCAGCAGCGGGGGGGACAGCCGTCGCTATGGCTACACCTTC
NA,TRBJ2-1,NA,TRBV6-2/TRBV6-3,CASNTHSGRLYNEQFF,TGTGCCAGCAATACACATAGTGGGCGGCTCTACAATGAGCAGTTCTTC
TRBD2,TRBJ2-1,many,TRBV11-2,CASRRLAGGPLNEQFF,TGTGCCAGCAGGCGTCTTGCGGGAGGTCCCCTCAATGAGCAGTTCTTC
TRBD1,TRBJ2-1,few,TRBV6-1,CAARTGGNNEQFF,TGTGCCGCCCGGACAGGGGGAAACAATGAGCAGTTCTTC
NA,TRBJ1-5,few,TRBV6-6,CASSYPSYQPQHF,TGTGCCAGCAGTTACCCCTCCTATCAGCCCCAGCATTTT
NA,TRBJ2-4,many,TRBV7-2,CASSFAGGNIQYF,TGTGCCAGCAGCTTTGCCGGGGGAAACATTCAGTACTTC
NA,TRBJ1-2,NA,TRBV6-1,CASSERQIYGYTF,TGTGCCAGCAGTGAACGACAGATCTATGGCTACACCTTC
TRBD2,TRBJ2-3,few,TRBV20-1,CSARYSGRTDTQYF,TGCAGTGCTAGATATAGCGGGAGAACAGATACGCAGTATTTT
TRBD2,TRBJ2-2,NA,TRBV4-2,CASSQPTGTSGSTGELFF,TGTGCCAGCAGCCAACCGACCGGGACTAGCGGGAGCACCGGGGAGCTGTTTTTT
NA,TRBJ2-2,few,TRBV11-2,CASTPPPDNTGELFF,TGTGCCAGCACCCCTCCCCCAGATAACACCGGGGAGCTGTTTTTT
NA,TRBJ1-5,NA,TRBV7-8,CASSLGQGRRQPQHF,TGTGCCAGCAGCTTAGGGCAGGGTCGGCGGCAGCCCCAGCATTTT
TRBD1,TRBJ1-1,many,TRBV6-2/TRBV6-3,CASSLGTGGTEAFF,TGTGCCAGCAGTCTAGGGACAGGGGGCACTGAAGCTTTCTTT
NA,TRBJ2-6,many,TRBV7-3,CASSSWGHGANVLTF,TGTGCCAGCAGCTCGTGGGGACATGGGGCCAACGTCCTGACTTTC
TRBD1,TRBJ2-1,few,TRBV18,CASSFGQGERKFF,TGTGCCAGCTCATTTGGACAGGGCGAGAGAAAGTTCTTC
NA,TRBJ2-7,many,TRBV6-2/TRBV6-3,CASSRSGEQYF,TGTGCCAGCAGTAGGTCGGGGGAGCAGTACTTC
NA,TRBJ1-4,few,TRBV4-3,CASSQDRGTLNEKLFF,TGCGCCAGCAGCCAAGATAGGGGCACCTTAAATGAAAAACTGTTTTTT
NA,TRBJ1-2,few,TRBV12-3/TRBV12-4,CASSLGGPGTYGYTF,TGTGCCAGCAGTTTAGGGGGACCAGGTACCTATGGCTACACCTTC
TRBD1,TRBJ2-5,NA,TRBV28,CASSRDRARGETQYF,TGTGCCAGCAGTCGGGACAGGGCTCGGGGGGAGACCCAGTACTTC
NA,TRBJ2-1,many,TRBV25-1,CASSSLDYRTNEQFF,TGTGCCAGCAGTTCGTTGGACTACCGTACAAATGAGCAGTTCTTC
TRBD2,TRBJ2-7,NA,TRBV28,CASSSRTSGRYSYEQYF,TGTGCCAGCAGTTCAAGGACTAGCGGGAGATATTCCTACGAGCAGTACTTC
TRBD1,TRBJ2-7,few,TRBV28,CASSLRQGGSPKYF,TGTGCCAGCAGTTTACGACAGGGGGGCAGTCCAAAGTACTTC
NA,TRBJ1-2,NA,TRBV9,CASSVEHYGYTF,TGTGCCAGCAGCGTAGAGCACTATGGCTACACCTTC
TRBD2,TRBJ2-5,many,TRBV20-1,CSARDLSGRRQETQYF,TGCAGTGCTAGGGACCTTAGCGGGAGGCGTCAAGAGACCCAGTACTTC
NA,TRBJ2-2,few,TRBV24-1,CATSDTTVNTGELFF,TGTGCCACCAGTGATACGACAGTGAACACCGGGGAGCTGTTTTTT
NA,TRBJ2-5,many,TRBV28,CASSLSQETQYF,TGTGCCAGCAGTTTGAGCCAAGAGACCCAGTACTTC
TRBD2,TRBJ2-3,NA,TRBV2,CASRGGTSGDTQYF,TGTGCCAGCAGAGGAGGGACTAGCGGAGATACGCAGTATTTT
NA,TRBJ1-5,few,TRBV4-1,CASSQAQVQPQHF,TGCGCCAGCAGCCAAGCACAGGTTCAGCCCCAGCATTTT
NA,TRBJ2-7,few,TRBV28,CASSPAAGVTHLVEQYF,TGTGCCAGCAGTCCTGCCGCCGGAGTTACCCATTTAGTCGAGCAGTACTTC
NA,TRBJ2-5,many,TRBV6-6,CASSQQETQYF,TGTGCCAGCAGTCAGCAAGAGACCCAGTACTTC